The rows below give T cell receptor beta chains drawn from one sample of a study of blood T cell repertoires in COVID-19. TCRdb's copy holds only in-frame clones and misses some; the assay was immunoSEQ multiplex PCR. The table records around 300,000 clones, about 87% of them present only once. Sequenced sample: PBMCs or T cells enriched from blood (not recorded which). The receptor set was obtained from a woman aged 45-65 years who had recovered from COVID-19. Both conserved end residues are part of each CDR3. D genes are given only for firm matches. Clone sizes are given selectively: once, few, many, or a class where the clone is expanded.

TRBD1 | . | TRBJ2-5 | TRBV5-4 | TGTGCCAGCAGTCGTTCGACAGGGAAAGAGACCCAGTACTTC | CASSRSTGKETQYF
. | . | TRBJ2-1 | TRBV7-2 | TGTGCCAGCAGCTTAAGGCCCCGTCCTTCGGGTTACAATGAGCAGTTCTTC | CASSLRPRPSGYNEQFF
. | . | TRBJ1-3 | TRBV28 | TGTGCCAGCCACCTGAGCTCTGGAAACACCATATATTTT | CASHLSSGNTIYF
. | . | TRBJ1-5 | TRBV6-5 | TGTGCCAGCAGTAGACGACAGAGTAGCAATCAGCCCCAGCATTTT | CASSRRQSSNQPQHF
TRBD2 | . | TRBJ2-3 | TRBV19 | TGTGCCAGTAACCCTAGCGGGATGAGAGATACGCAGTATTTT | CASNPSGMRDTQYF
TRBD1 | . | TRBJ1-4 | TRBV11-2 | TGTGCCAGCAGCTCTAGACAGGGGCGGAATGAAAAACTGTTTTTT | CASSSRQGRNEKLFF
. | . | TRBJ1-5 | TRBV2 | TGTGCCAGCAGTGGGGCAGGGGCACAGCCCCAGCATTTT | CASSGAGAQPQHF
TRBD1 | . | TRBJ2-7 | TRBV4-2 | TGTGCCAGCAGCCAAACCAGGGGGTTAACCTACGAGCAGTACTTC | CASSQTRGLTYEQYF
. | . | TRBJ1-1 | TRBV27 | TGTGCCAGCAGTAACCAGGTAGTATCTTTCTTT | CASSNQVVSFF
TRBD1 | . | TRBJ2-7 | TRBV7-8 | TGTGCCAGCAGCCGAGCCAGGGGGCTTCCCTACGAGCAGTACTTC | CASSRARGLPYEQYF
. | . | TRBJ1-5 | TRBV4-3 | TGCGCCAGCAGCCAAGATCTGGCAGGGCATCAGCCCCAGCATTTT | CASSQDLAGHQPQHF
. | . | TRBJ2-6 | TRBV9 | TGTGCCAGCAGCGTAGTAGCGTCTGGGGCCAACGTCCTGACTTTC | CASSVVASGANVLTF
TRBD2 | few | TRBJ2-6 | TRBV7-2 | TGTGCCAGCAGCTTAGCGGGACTAGCGGGAGGGGCTGGGGCCAACGTCCTGACTTTC | CASSLAGLAGGAGANVLTF
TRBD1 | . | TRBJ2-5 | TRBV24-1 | TGTGCCACCAGTGACCAAGGACAGGGAATCTTCGGCCTCCAAGAGACCCAGTACTTC | CATSDQGQGIFGLQETQYF
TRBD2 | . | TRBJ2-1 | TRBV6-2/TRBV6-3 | TGTGCCAGCAGTTGGAAAGTGGGACTAGCGGGGTCCTACAATGAGCAGTTCTTC | CASSWKVGLAGSYNEQFF
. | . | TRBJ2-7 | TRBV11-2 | TGTGCCACCAGACTCTACAGCTCCTACGAGCAGTACTTC | CATRLYSSYEQYF
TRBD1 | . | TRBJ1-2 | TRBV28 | TGTGCCAGCAGTTTACAGGGCAGGGGGCAAGTAGGAGTTGGCTACACCTTC | CASSLQGRGQVGVGYTF
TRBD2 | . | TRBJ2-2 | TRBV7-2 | TGTGCCAGCAGCTTAGCGCGCGGGAGGCAGACCGGGGAGCTGTTTTTT | CASSLARGRQTGELFF
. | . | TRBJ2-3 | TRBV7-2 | TGTGCCAGCAGCTTAGCCCGGACTTCCTGGGGTACGCAGTATTTT | CASSLARTSWGTQYF
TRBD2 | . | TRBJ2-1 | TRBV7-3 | TGTGCCAGCAGCTCGCCGGCCGGGACTAGCGGGAGTGGAGCCAATGAGCAGTTCTTC | CASSSPAGTSGSGANEQFF
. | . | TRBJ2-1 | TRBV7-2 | TGTGCCAGCAGCTTGGACAGCTCCTACAATGAGCAGTTCTTC | CASSLDSSYNEQFF
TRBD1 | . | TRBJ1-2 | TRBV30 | TGTGCCTGGAGCCCGGGACAGGGGAACTATGGCTACACCTTC | CAWSPGQGNYGYTF
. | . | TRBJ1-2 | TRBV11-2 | TGTGCCAGCAGCTTAGACAGTAACTATGGCTACACCTTC | CASSLDSNYGYTF
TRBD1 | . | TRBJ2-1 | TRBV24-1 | TGTGCCACCAGTGATTTGGGGACAGGGAATTGGGAGCAGTTCTTC | CATSDLGTGNWEQFF
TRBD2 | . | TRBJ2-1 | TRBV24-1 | TGTGCCACCAGCCTTAGCGGGAGGGACCCCAGTGAGCAGTTCTTC | CATSLSGRDPSEQFF
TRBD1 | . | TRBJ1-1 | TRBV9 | TGTGCCAGCAGCGCTGGGACAGTGGGGGAGAACACTGAAGCTTTCTTT | CASSAGTVGENTEAFF
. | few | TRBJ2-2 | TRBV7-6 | TGTGCCAGCAGCCCTCAGACCACCCCGGGAACCGGGGAGCTGTTTTTT | CASSPQTTPGTGELFF
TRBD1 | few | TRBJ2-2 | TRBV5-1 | TGCGCCAGCAGCCCGGGACAGGGACTGTCCGGGGAGCTGTTTTTT | CASSPGQGLSGELFF
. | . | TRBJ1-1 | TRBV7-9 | TGTGCCAGCAGCTTTCAGGGTGTAGCGAACACTGAAGCTTTCTTT | CASSFQGVANTEAFF
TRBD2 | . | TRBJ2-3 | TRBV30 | TGTGCCTGGAGTGGCGGGAGACCCGCAGATACGCAGTATTTT | CAWSGGRPADTQYF
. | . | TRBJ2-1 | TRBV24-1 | TGTGCCACCAGTGATCCGTACCGGGGGGCGGGCGAGCAGTTCTTC | CATSDPYRGAGEQFF
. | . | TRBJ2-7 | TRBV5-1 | TGCGCCAGCAGAGCGGTGTTGAACAGGGAGCACGAGCAGTACTTC | CASRAVLNREHEQYF
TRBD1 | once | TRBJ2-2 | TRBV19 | TGTGCCAGTACCCCAGGGGGACAAAGGGAAACCGGGGAGCTGTTTTTT | CASTPGGQRETGELFF
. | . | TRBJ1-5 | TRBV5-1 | TGCGCCAGCAGCTTGGTAGGGGGAAGCCAGCCCCAGCATTTT | CASSLVGGSQPQHF
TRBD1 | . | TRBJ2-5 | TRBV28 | TGTGCCAGCAGTCAAGGGACAGGGGTAGGAGAGACCCAGTACTTC | CASSQGTGVGETQYF
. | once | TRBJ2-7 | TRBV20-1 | TGCAGTGCTAGTCCTAAAGTGTTCGAGCAGTACTTC | CSASPKVFEQYF
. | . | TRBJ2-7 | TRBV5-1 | TGCGCCAGCAGCTCGCCGGAGGGTTTCTCCTACGAGCAGTACTTC | CASSSPEGFSYEQYF
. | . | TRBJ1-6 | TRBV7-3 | TGTGCCAGCAGCCTCACTGGAGGTTCACCCCTCCACTTT | CASSLTGGSPLHF
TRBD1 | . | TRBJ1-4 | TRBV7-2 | TGTGCCAGCAGCTTGGACAGGGCAACTAATGAAAAACTGTTTTTT | CASSLDRATNEKLFF
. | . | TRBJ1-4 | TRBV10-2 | TGCGCCAGCACTGCGCAGGCTTTCGAAAAACTGTTTTTT | CASTAQAFEKLFF
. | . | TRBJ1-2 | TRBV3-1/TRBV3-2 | TGTGCCAGCAGCCAAGGAGTACAGGGCGGCTATGGCTACACCTTC | CASSQGVQGGYGYTF
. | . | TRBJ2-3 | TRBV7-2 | TGTGCCAGCGCAGGGAGGCACACAGATACGCAGTATTTT | CASAGRHTDTQYF
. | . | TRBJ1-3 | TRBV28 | TGTGCCAGCAGGCCACAGGGATCTGGAAACACCATATATTTT | CASRPQGSGNTIYF
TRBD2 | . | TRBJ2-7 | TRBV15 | TGTGCCACCAGCATTGCGACTAGCGGGACCTACGAGCAGTACTTC | CATSIATSGTYEQYF
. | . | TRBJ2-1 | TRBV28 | TGTGCCAGCAGTTTTCAGCCTAGCTCCTACAATGAGCAGTTCTTC | CASSFQPSSYNEQFF
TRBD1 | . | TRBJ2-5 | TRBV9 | TGTGCCAGCAGCGTAACAGGGGTCGGTCAGACCCAGTACTTC | CASSVTGVGQTQYF
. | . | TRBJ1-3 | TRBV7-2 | TGTGCCAGCAGCTTAGGACAGGTTTTTGGAAACACCATATATTTT | CASSLGQVFGNTIYF
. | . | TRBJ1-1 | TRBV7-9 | TGTGCCAGCAGCAGTTACAGGGTACTCCCCCCATGGGTCACTGAAGCTTTCTTT | CASSSYRVLPPWVTEAFF
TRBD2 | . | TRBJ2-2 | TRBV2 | TGTGCCAGCAGTGGGGGACTAGCGAACACCGGGGAGCTGTTTTTT | CASSGGLANTGELFF
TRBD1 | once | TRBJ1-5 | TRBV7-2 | TGTGCCAGCAGCCCCAGGACAGGGGAAGGTCAGCCCCAGCATTTT | CASSPRTGEGQPQHF
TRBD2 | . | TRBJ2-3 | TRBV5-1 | TGCGCCAGCAGCGTTATAGCGGGAGCCCGCACAGATACGCAGTATTTT | CASSVIAGARTDTQYF
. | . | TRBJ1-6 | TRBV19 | TGTGCCAGTGGAACCCAAGCGAATAATTCACCCCTCCACTTT | CASGTQANNSPLHF
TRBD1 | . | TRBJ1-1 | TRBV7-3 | TGTGCCAGCAGCCCAGGGGGAACTGAAGCTTTCTTT | CASSPGGTEAFF
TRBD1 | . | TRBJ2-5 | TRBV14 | TGTGCCAGCAGCTTTACAGGGGGCGCGAAGACCCAGTACTTC | CASSFTGGAKTQYF
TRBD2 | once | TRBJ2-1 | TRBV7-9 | TGTGCCAGCAGCTTAGCTCTAGCGGGAAAAAGTGAGCAGTTCTTC | CASSLALAGKSEQFF
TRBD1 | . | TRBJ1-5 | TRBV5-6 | TGTGCCAGCAGCGACAGGGCAACTCAGCCCCAGCATTTT | CASSDRATQPQHF
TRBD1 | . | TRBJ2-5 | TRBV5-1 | TGCGCCAGCACGAGACCCGGGACAGGGGAAGAGACCCAGTACTTC | CASTRPGTGEETQYF
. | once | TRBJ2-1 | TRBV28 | TGTGCCAGCAGGGTCGGGGGTCCCTACAATGAGCAGTTCTTC | CASRVGGPYNEQFF
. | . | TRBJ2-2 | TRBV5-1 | TGCGCCAGCAGCTCGTTTTCGAACACCGGGGAGCTGTTTTTT | CASSSFSNTGELFF